This T cell receptor (beta chain) emerged from a study of molecular identifiers for immune sequencing clone quantification. As previously described, bulk TCR libraries were made using listed TCR primers. Each CDR3 protein is one row after TCRdb ran MiXCR on the PCR reads. The sample has 550,000 to 750,000 distinct CDR3 sequences, around 20% seen once; the top ten hold under 0.95%. Germline-derived CDR1 and CDR2 are MGHRA and YSYEKL. V shed 2 bases and J 4 bases; nucleotides not matched to a gene: 2. This CDR3 spans 15 amino acids. The source of this sequence is a human donor in good health. Some libraries in this study had Jurkat cell RNA spiked in. The specimen sequenced was naive CD8+ T cells from blood, with Jurkat cell RNA spiked in. Subset here: FACS-sorted CD8+CD4-CCR7+CD45RA+ naive T cells. The chain joins TRBV4-1 to TRBJ1-4; 9 bases match TRBD1. In DNA form, the CDR3 reads TGCGCCAGCAGCCAAACGGGACAGGGTAATGAAAAACTGTTTTTT. This translates into CASSQTGQGNEKLFF.